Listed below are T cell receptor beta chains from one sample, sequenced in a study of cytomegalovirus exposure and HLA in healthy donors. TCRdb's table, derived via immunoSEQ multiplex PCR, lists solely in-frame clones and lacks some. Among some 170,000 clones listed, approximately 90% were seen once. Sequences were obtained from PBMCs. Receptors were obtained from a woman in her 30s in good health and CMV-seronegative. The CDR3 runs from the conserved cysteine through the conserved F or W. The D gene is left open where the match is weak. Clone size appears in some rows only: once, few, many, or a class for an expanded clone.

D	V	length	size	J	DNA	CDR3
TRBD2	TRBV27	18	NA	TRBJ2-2	TGTGCCAGCAGTTTATCGGGGCGGGGGGGCGTGAGAACCGGGGAGCTGTTTTTT	CASSLSGRGGVRTGELFF
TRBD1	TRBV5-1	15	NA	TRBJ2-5	TGCGCCAGCAGCTCCGGACAGGGGGCTGGAGAGACCCAGTACTTC	CASSSGQGAGETQYF
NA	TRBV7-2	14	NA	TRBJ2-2	TGTGCCAGCAGCCGTTCGACAAACACCGGGGAGCTGTTTTTT	CASSRSTNTGELFF
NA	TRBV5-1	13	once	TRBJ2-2	TGCGCCAGCAGCTTGATCGGCACCGGGGAGCTGTTTTTT	CASSLIGTGELFF
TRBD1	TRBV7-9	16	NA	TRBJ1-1	TGTGCCAGCAGCCCTCCGACAGGGGGCACGGACACTGAAGCTTTCTTT	CASSPPTGGTDTEAFF
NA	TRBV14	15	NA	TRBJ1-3	TGTGCCAGCAGCCAAGAATGGGACATTGGAAACACCATATATTTT	CASSQEWDIGNTIYF
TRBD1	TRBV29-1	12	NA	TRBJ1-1	TGCAGCGTAACAGGGGTGAACACTGAAGCTTTCTTT	CSVTGVNTEAFF
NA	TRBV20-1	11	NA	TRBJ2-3	TGCAGTAGTACAGCCACAGATACGCAGTATTTT	CSSTATDTQYF
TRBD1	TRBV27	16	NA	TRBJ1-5	TGTGCCAGCAGTTCCACACAGGGGAGAGGGGGTCAGCCCCAGCATTTT	CASSSTQGRGGQPQHF
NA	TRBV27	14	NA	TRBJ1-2	TGTGCCAGCAGTTCATCCCCCCCCATCTATGGCTACACCTTC	CASSSSPPIYGYTF
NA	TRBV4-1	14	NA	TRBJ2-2	TGCGCCAGCACCACAGGGTCGAACACCGGGGAGCTGTTTTTT	CASTTGSNTGELFF
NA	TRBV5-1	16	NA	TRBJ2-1	TGCGCCAGCAGCTTAGCGCCCGGGCCGGGAGATAATGAGCAGTTCTTC	CASSLAPGPGDNEQFF
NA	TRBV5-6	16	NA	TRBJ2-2	TGTGCCAGCAGCCAAGGGGCGCGCCTCGACACCGGGGAGCTGTTTTTT	CASSQGARLDTGELFF
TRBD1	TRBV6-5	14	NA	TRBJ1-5	TGTGCCAGCAGTCCGGGACAGGGCCATCAGCCCCAGCATTTT	CASSPGQGHQPQHF
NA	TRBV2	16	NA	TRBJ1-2	TGTGCCAGCCACCCACCCACACAGGGTTTTAACTATGGCTACACCTTC	CASHPPTQGFNYGYTF
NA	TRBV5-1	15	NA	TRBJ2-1	TGCGCCAGCAGCTTCCACTCCAGGGGCGCGGGTGAGCAGTTCTTC	CASSFHSRGAGEQFF
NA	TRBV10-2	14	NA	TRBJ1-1	TGCGCCAGCAGTGTAAGTCCAGGTAACACTGAAGCTTTCTTT	CASSVSPGNTEAFF
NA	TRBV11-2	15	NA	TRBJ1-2	TGTGCCAGCAGCTTAGATGCGACGCCCGGGAGTGGCTACACCTTC	CASSLDATPGSGYTF
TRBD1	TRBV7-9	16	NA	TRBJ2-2	TGTGCCAGCAGCTCAGCGGACAGGGGGCATTCCGGGGAGCTGTTTTTT	CASSSADRGHSGELFF
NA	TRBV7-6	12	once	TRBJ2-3	TGTGCCAGCAGCTCCCCCCTGGATACGCAGTATTTT	CASSSPLDTQYF
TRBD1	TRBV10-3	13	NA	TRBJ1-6	TGTGCCACCGCAACAGGGGGGGATTCACCCCTCCACTTT	CATATGGDSPLHF
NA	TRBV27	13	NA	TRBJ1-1	TGTGCCAGCAGAGAGGCAGGGGCCCCAGGAGCTTTCTTT	CASREAGAPGAFF
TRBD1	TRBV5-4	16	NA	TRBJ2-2	TGTGCCAGCCGGACAGGGGGGACTCCGAACACCGGGGAGCTGTTTTTT	CASRTGGTPNTGELFF
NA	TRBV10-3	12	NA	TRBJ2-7	TGTGCCATCAAGGTCGACAGCTACGAGCAGTACTTC	CAIKVDSYEQYF